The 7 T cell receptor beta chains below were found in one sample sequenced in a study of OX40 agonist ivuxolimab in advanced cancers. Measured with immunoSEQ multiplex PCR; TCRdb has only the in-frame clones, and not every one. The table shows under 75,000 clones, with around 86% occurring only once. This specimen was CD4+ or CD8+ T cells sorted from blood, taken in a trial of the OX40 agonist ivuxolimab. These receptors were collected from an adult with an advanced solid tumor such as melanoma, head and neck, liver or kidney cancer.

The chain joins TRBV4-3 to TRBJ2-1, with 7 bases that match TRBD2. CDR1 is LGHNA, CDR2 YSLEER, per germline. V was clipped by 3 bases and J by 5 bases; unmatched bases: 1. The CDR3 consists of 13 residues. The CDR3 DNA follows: TGCGCCAGCAGCCACGGGGGGAACAATGAGCAGTTCTTC. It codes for CASSHGGNNEQFF.

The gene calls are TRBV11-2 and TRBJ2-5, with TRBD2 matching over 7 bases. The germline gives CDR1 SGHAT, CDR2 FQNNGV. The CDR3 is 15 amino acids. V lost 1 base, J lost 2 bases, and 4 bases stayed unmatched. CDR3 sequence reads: CASSLGAGVQETQYF. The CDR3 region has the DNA TGTGCCAGCAGCTTAGGGGCGGGGGTGCAAGAGACCCAGTACTTC.

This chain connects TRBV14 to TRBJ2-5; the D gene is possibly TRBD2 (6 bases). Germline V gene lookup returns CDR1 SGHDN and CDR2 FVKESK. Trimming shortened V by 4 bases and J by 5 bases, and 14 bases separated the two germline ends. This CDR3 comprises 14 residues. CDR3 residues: CASSPRRGVETQYF. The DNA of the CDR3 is TGTGCCAGCAGCCCGAGGCGCGGGGTGGAGACCCAGTACTTC.

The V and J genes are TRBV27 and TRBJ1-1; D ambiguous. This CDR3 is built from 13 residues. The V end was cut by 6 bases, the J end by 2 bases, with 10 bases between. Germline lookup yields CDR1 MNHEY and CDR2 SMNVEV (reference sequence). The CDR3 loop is CASRSVLNTEAFF. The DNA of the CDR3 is TGTGCCAGCAGAAGCGTTCTTAACACTGAAGCTTTCTTT.

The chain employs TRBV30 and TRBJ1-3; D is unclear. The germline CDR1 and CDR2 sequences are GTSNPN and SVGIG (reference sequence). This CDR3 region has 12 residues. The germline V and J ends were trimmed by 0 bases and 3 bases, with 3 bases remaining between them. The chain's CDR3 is CAWSVFGNTIYF. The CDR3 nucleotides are TGTGCCTGGAGTGTTTTTGGAAACACCATATATTTT.

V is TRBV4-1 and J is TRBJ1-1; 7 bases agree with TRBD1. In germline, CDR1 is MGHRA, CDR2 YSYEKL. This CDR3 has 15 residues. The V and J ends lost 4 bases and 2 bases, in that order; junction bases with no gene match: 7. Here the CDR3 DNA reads TGCGCCAGCAGCCCCGAGGGGGCCGACAACACTGAAGCTTTCTTT. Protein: CASSPEGADNTEAFF.

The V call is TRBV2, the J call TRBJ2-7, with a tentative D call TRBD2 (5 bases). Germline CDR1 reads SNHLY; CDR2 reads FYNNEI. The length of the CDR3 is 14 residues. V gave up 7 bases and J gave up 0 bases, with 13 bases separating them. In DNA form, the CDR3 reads TGTGCCAGCACTGAGCGGTCCCCCTCCTACGAGCAGTACTTC. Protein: CASTERSPSYEQYF.